The 25 T cell receptor beta chains given below trace back to one sample, sequenced in a study of CD8 T cells in ankylosing spondylitis. TCRdb itself ran the 5' RACE reads through MiXCR, one entry per CDR3 protein. The sample lists about 130,000 distinct CDR3 sequences; roughly 8.8% were seen once. The sequenced sample was blood, either unsorted or a sorted T cell fraction (not recorded which). These receptor sequences come from a male donor with ankylosing spondylitis or in good health (not recorded which).

This clonotype was found many times. V and J are TRBV6-1 and TRBJ2-1; D is unclear. V shed 10 bases and J shed 5 bases, with 18 bases lying between them. Germline V gene data show CDR1 as MNHNS and CDR2 as SASEGT. This CDR3 has 14 residues. The CDR3, as DNA: TGTGCCACGACTGTGGCCGGTATTAACAATGAGCAGTTCTTC. This translates into CATTVAGINNEQFF.

This clonotype came up a few times. The CDR3 nucleotides read TGCGCCAGCAGCTTGTCCCGTGGCCATGAAGCTTTCTTT. Its protein product is CASSLSRGHEAFF. J is TRBJ1-1 and V is TRBV5-1; D not resolved. V lost 1 base, J lost 7 bases, and 11 bases lay in between. The CDR3 extends over 13 amino acids. The germline gives CDR1 SGHRS, CDR2 YFSETQ.

This clonotype was detected many times. The chain joins TRBV18 to TRBJ2-7; possible D gene TRBD2, 6 bases. CDR1 is KGHSH and CDR2 is LQKENI in the germline V gene. The CDR3 extends over 14 amino acids. V was shortened by 3 bases and J by 5 bases, with 14 bases between the two germline ends. The DNA for the CDR3 is TGTGCCAGCTCACCGGGACGGGAGAGCAACGAGCAGTACTTC. It is translated as CASSPGRESNEQYF.

The V gene is TRBV18, the J gene TRBJ2-7; D not resolved. V lost 3 bases, J lost 3 bases, and 9 bases lay in between. CDR1 KGHSH and CDR2 LQKENI come from the germline V gene. The CDR3 is 13 amino acids. CDR3 region: CASSPGINYEQYF. The CDR3, as DNA: TGTGCCAGCTCACCGGGGATTAACTACGAGCAGTACTTC.

This clonotype was seen repeatedly, ten times or more. The chain links TRBV19 to TRBJ2-3, with unresolved D. V lost 3 bases and J 2 bases, leaving 9 bases between the germline ends. The CDR3 runs to 14 residues. Germline lookup yields CDR1 LNHDA and CDR2 SQIVND (reference sequence). CDR3 nucleotides: TGTGCCAGTAGTATTCGAGAGCACACAGATACGCAGTATTTT. Its protein product is CASSIREHTDTQYF. Using reference TRBV19 and TRBJ2-3 for the parts outside the CDR3, the full variable domain is DGGITQSPKYLFRKEGQNVTLSCEQNLNHDAMYWYRQDPGQGLRLIYYSQIVNDFQKGDIAEGYSVSREKKESFPLTVTSAQKNPTAFYLCASSIREHTDTQYFGPGTRLTVL.

The sample holds many counts of this clonotype. This chain joins TRBV9 and TRBJ1-1, with TRBD1 matching 9 bases. The V segment lost 1 base and the J segment 5 bases; nucleotides outside the gene matches: 12. The CDR3 length is 17 residues. Germline values: CDR1 SGDLS, CDR2 YYNGEE. In nucleotides, the CDR3 is TGTGCCAGCAGCGTAACGAAATTTACCGGGACAGGGACTGAAGCTTTCTTT. Amino acids: CASSVTKFTGTGTEAFF.

This clonotype came up many times. The chain has TRBV20-1 and TRBJ1-5; D gene uncertain. Germline lookup yields CDR1 DFQATT and CDR2 SNEGSKA (reference sequence). CDR3 length equals 12 residues. V was clipped by 1 base and J by 2 bases, with 3 bases between them. The CDR3 region is CSARAGNQPQHF. For the CDR3, the DNA is TGCAGTGCTAGAGCCGGCAATCAGCCCCAGCATTTT.

The sample holds many counts of this clonotype. The chain joins TRBV20-1 to TRBJ2-7; tentatively, D is TRBD1 (7 bases). The length of the CDR3 is 15 residues. The V gene lost 4 bases and the J gene lost 3 bases, with 19 bases spanning the gap. Looked up from germline, CDR1 is DFQATT and CDR2 is SNEGSKA (reference sequence). The CDR3 protein is CSAIGARGASYEQYF. CDR3 in DNA: TGCAGTGCTATAGGGGCCAGGGGGGCGAGCTACGAGCAGTACTTC.

This clonotype was counted many times. This rearrangement joins TRBV20-1 to TRBJ2-3; 11 bases line up with TRBD2. The V and J ends lost 3 bases and 4 bases, in that order; junction bases with no gene match: 15. The CDR3 extends over 18 amino acids. CDR1 and CDR2 from the germline V gene are DFQATT and SNEGSKA (reference sequence). CDR3 region: CSASRKGVLAGGADTQYF. The CDR3 region has the DNA TGCAGTGCTAGTAGGAAGGGAGTGCTAGCGGGAGGTGCAGATACGCAGTATTTT.

At least ten counts were recorded for this clonotype. The chain links TRBV5-1 to TRBJ2-7; 7 nucleotides line up with TRBD2. This CDR3 has 13 amino acids. Germline V gives CDR1 SGHRS, CDR2 YFSETQ. V lost 0 bases and J lost 4; bases outside the gene matches: 1. The CDR3 sequence: CASSLAAGYEQYF. The CDR3 DNA reads TGCGCCAGCAGCTTGGCAGCGGGGTACGAGCAGTACTTC.

This clonotype came up many times. This rearrangement joins TRBV29-1 to TRBJ2-2; 9 positions agree with TRBD2. This CDR3 spans 17 amino acids. Trimming took 2 bases from V and 4 from J; bases not matched to a gene: 11. Germline CDR1 reads SQVTM; CDR2 reads ANQGSEA. CDR3 protein: CSVESLAGMSGTGELFF. The CDR3 nucleotides are TGCAGCGTTGAATCGCTAGCGGGAATGTCGGGCACCGGGGAGCTGTTTTTT.

This clonotype appeared many times. The genes are TRBV29-1 and TRBJ2-2, with D perhaps matching TRBD1 (6 bases). Trimming took 3 bases from V and 4 from J, leaving 12 bases between them. Germline V lookup: CDR1 SQVTM, CDR2 ANQGSEA. The CDR3 is 14 amino acids. The DNA for the CDR3 is TGCAGCGTTGATCAGGGGTTGGGCACCGGGGAGCTGTTTTTT. Amino acid sequence: CSVDQGLGTGELFF.

This clonotype appeared a few times. The gene calls are TRBV5-1 and TRBJ1-5; D is unresolved. V dropped 1 base and J dropped 2 bases, with 7 bases sitting between them. Germline V CDR1 and CDR2: SGHRS, YFSETQ. The CDR3 is 14 amino acids. DNA for the CDR3: TGCGCCAGCAGCTTGTCTGGGGGCAATCAGCCCCAGCATTTT. Protein product: CASSLSGGNQPQHF.

In its sample, this clonotype was seen many times. The CDR3 region has the DNA TGCAGTGCTCACATACAGAGGAACACCGGGGAGCTGTTTTTT. It is translated as CSAHIQRNTGELFF. The chain couples TRBV20-1 to TRBJ2-2, with D hard to call. The CDR3 length is 14 residues. Trimming cost V 5 bases and J 1 base, with 11 bases left between them. Germline CDR1 DFQATT, CDR2 SNEGSKA (reference sequence).

This chain joins TRBV29-1 and TRBJ2-7, with D perhaps matching TRBD2 (7 bases). Germline loops: CDR1 SQVTM, CDR2 ANQGSEA. This CDR3 has 14 residues. Trimming took off 0 bases at V and 4 bases at J, with 13 bases between the two ends. The CDR3 spells CSVEEVGGAYEQYF. The CDR3, as DNA: TGCAGCGTTGAAGAAGTGGGGGGGGCGTACGAGCAGTACTTC.

In its sample, this clonotype was seen many times. The chain combines TRBV6-1 with TRBJ2-1; D is unclear. In germline, CDR1 is MNHNS, CDR2 SASEGT. Trimming removed 3 bases at V and 4 bases at J, with 13 bases between. The CDR3 is made up of 15 amino acids. This CDR3 is CASSDDELGYNEQFF. The CDR3 DNA reads TGTGCCAGCAGTGACGACGAGCTGGGATACAATGAGCAGTTCTTC.

The rearrangement joins TRBV5-5 to TRBJ2-3; TRBD2 might be the D (5 bases). V was pared by 4 bases and J by 4 bases, with 19 bases between. CDR1 is SGHKS and CDR2 is YYEKEE in the germline V gene (reference sequence). This CDR3 contains 16 residues. CDR3 nucleotide sequence: TGTGCCAGCAGCCAACCCCTAACCCTGGGAGCAGATACGCAGTATTTT. Translating gives CASSQPLTLGADTQYF.

On this clonotype itself: At one of its ends the junction is not consistent with the germline gene, which may arise from a read error. The rearrangement links TRBV28 to TRBJ1-5, with TRBD1 identical over 7 bases. From germline, CDR1 is MDHEN and CDR2 SYDVKM. This CDR3 spans 14 amino acids. The CDR3 here is CACRPGQFNQPQHF. CDR3 nucleotides: TGTGCCTGCAGACCGGGACAGTTCAATCAGCCCCAGCATTTT.

This clonotype turned up a few times. This chain connects TRBV24-1 to TRBJ2-2, with D tentatively TRBD1 (6 bases). The CDR3 sequence is 15 residues long. V dropped 9 bases and J dropped 2 bases, with 15 bases sitting between them. In germline, CDR1 is KGHDR, CDR2 SFDVKD. The CDR3 region is CATSQGQTNTGELFF. CDR3 nucleotide sequence: TGTGCCACCTCCCAGGGGCAGACTAACACCGGGGAGCTGTTTTTT.

This clonotype was recorded many times. The rearrangement uses TRBV5-5 and TRBJ1-1; D not certain. The V gene lost 0 bases and the J gene lost 0 bases, with 6 bases spanning the gap. The germline CDR1 and CDR2 sequences are SGHKS and YYEKEE (reference sequence). The CDR3 covers 14 residues. As DNA, the CDR3 is TGTGCCAGCAGCTTGGCAGGCATGAACACTGAAGCTTTCTTT. Translated: CASSLAGMNTEAFF.

The chain has TRBV10-3 and TRBJ2-2; D might be TRBD1 or TRBD2, each matching 6 bases. The CDR3 totals 18 residues. From germline, CDR1 is ENHRY and CDR2 SYGVKD. The V end lost 4 bases, the J end lost 2 bases, and 20 bases lay between the germline ends. CDR3 in amino acids: CAISVPDGRGLNTGELFF. The CDR3 DNA is TGTGCCATCAGTGTCCCGGATGGCAGGGGACTCAACACCGGGGAGCTGTTTTTT.

This clonotype was seen many times. The chain joins TRBV4-3 to TRBJ2-6; 7 bases agree with TRBD2. This CDR3 has 16 residues. Trimming cost V 3 bases and J 0 bases; bases outside gene matches: 2. The V gene's germline CDR1 is LGHNA and CDR2 YSLEER. The CDR3 nucleotides are TGCGCCAGCAGCCACGGGAGGTTCTCTGGGGCCAACGTCCTGACTTTC. As protein: CASSHGRFSGANVLTF.

At least ten counts were recorded for this clonotype. The V and J genes are TRBV7-9 and TRBJ2-2; 8 nucleotides line up with TRBD1. The CDR3 contains 16 residues. Germline loops: CDR1 SEHNR, CDR2 FQNEAQ (reference sequence). The V and J ends lost 5 bases and 2 bases, in that order; junction bases with no gene match: 7. CDR3 nucleotide sequence: TGTGCCAGCAGCCACGGGACAGGAATCAACACCGGGGAGCTGTTTTTT. It yields the protein CASSHGTGINTGELFF.

The CDR3 DNA reads as TGTGCCAGCAGTTATGGGCGGGAGGGCCAAAATGAGCAGTTCTTC. Protein product: CASSYGREGQNEQFF. The V gene is TRBV12-3 or TRBV12-4, the J gene TRBJ2-1; TRBD2 aligns across 9 bases. CDR3 length: 15 residues. The ends lost 4 bases at V and 7 bases at J; junction bases unmatched: 8.

At least ten counts were recorded for this clonotype. The rearrangement uses TRBV25-1 and TRBJ1-1, with TRBD1 as a possible D gene (5 bases). The CDR3 totals 13 residues. Germline assignment: CDR1 MGHDK and CDR2 SYGVNS. Trimming shortened V by 7 bases and J by 0 bases, and 9 bases separated the two germline ends. CDR3 protein: CASNRGVNTEAFF. CDR3 bases: TGTGCCAGCAACCGAGGGGTGAACACTGAAGCTTTCTTT. Full variable domain (remainder filled in from reference TRBV25-1 and TRBJ1-1): EADIYQTPRYLVIGTGKKITLECSQTMGHDKMYWYQQDPGMELHLIHYSYGVNSTEKGDLSSESTVSRIRTEHFPLTLESARPSHTSQYLCASNRGVNTEAFFGQGTRLTVV.